The clone carrying this T cell receptor (beta chain) was detected once. Antigen specificity is unknown. Distinct nucleotide sequences in the sample also encode this CDR3. Only in-frame clones appear in the TCRdb table, and some are missing; sequencing was by immunoSEQ multiplex PCR. The table records around 600,000 clones, 85% to 95% of them present only once. The sample is drawn from a study of shared clonotypes between healthy human individuals. CD8 cells regarded as naive lacked CD45RO, were positively chosen for CCR7, and omitted terminally differentiated effector memory CD45RA+ cells. Every donor, a Caucasian adult, lived in Nashville, Tennessee. General study results and limits: Depth of sequencing was expected to influence donor clonotype sharing. Enrolling few donors narrowed the genetic and exposure-history diversity that was represented. Relative to memory subsets, naive subsets generally showed larger estimated richness.

The CDR3 is 14 amino acids. V lost 3 bases and J lost 7; bases outside the gene matches: 4. The germline CDR1 and CDR2 sequences are LNHDA and SQIVND (reference sequence). J is TRBJ1-5 and V is TRBV19, with 9 bases aligning to TRBD1. The receptor was isolated from a woman younger than 45 in good health. Sequences were obtained from naive CD8+ T cells sorted from blood. CDR3 DNA sequence: TGTGCCAGTAGTATCCGGGACAGGGCGCAGCCCCAGCATTTT. This gives the protein CASSIRDRAQPQHF.